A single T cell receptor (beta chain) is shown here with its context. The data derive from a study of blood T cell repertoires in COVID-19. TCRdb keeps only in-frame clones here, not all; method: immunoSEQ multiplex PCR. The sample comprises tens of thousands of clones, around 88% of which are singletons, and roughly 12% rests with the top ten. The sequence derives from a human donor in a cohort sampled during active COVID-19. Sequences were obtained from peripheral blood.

The CDR3 loop is CASSVEYGYEQYF. The CDR3 coding sequence is TGTGCCAGCAGCGTAGAGTACGGCTACGAGCAGTACTTC. The V call is TRBV9, the J call TRBJ2-7; D ambiguous. Trimming cost V 0 bases and J 3 bases, with 7 bases left between them. Germline CDR1 SGDLS, CDR2 YYNGEE. The CDR3 contains 13 residues.